Following are 9 T cell receptor beta chains from one sample sequenced in a study of Graves' ophthalmopathy and Graves' hyperthyroidism. RNA transcripts were the source from which TCR beta CDR3 regions were amplified. Following a first-round RT-PCR that used HTBI primers, a second-round multiplex PCR was carried out. Using its own MiXCR run on the multiplex PCR reads, TCRdb lists one record per CDR3 protein. The repertoire has over 650,000 distinct CDR3 sequences, under 50% of them found once; the top ten carry more than 3%. The sequencing sample was made of peripheral blood. The receptors originated from an adult man with Graves' ophthalmopathy.

About this clonotype: This may arise from a read error, as a much more abundant clone is one base away. Because it lacks the conserved phenylalanine or tryptophan at the end, this CDR3 is likely a read error. This sequence joins TRBV10-3 and TRBJ1-1, with D possibly TRBD1 on 5 matching bases. The CDR3 sequence is 14 residues long. Looked up from germline, CDR1 is ENHRY and CDR2 is SYGVKD. The CDR3 sequence: CASSLRGANTEAFL. Here the CDR3 DNA reads TGTGCCAGCAGTTTGCGGGGCGCCAACACTGAAGCTTTCCTT.

This chain links TRBV7-2 with TRBJ2-5, with a possible D match to TRBD2 (6 bases). The J call may be mistaken, given a closer DNA end match to TRBJ2-1. This CDR3 contains 15 residues. Per the germline V gene, CDR1 is SGHTA and CDR2 is FQGNSA. CDR3 nucleotides: TGTGCCAGCACCCTGGGGCGGGACTCATACAATGAGCAGTTCTTC. It yields the protein CASTLGRDSYNEQFF.

The chain combines TRBV24-1 with TRBJ1-5; no clear D. The length of the CDR3 is 16 residues. V was shortened by 5 bases and J by 2 bases, with 15 bases between the two germline ends. Germline V CDR1 and CDR2: KGHDR, SFDVKD. The CDR3 spells CATSASRGVGNQPQHF. The CDR3 nucleotides are TGTGCCACCAGTGCTAGTCGCGGGGTCGGCAATCAGCCCCAGCATTTT.

The chain uses TRBV10-3 and TRBJ2-7, with 8 positions matching TRBD1. V shed 4 bases, J shed 3 bases, and the junction held 5 bases outside the gene matches. Germline CDR1 ENHRY, CDR2 SYGVKD. This CDR3 has 14 amino acids. The CDR3 DNA reads TGTGCCATCAGTGGGGGACAGGCTTACTACGAGCAGTACTTC. Translated, it gives CAISGGQAYYEQYF.

This clonotype was seen many times. The chain employs TRBV5-1 and TRBJ2-2; D not certain. Germline assignment: CDR1 SGHRS and CDR2 YFSETQ. This CDR3 is 13 amino acids long. Trimming pared 4 bases from V and 5 bases from J, leaving 9 bases between. CDR3 sequence: CASSGLQTGELFF. In DNA form, the CDR3 reads TGCGCCAGCAGCGGGCTTCAGACCGGGGAGCTGTTTTTT.

V usage is TRBV9 and J usage is TRBJ2-7, with 9 bases that match TRBD1. The CDR3 totals 13 residues. Germline V lookup: CDR1 SGDLS, CDR2 YYNGEE. V was pared by 3 bases and J by 6 bases, with 4 bases of the junction left unmatched. This chain's CDR3 is CASSARQGGEQYF. The CDR3 region has the DNA TGTGCCAGCAGCGCCAGACAGGGGGGCGAGCAGTACTTC.

This clonotype was seen many times. The chain combines TRBV20-1 with TRBJ1-5; TRBD1 might be the D (5 bases). Germline CDR1 is DFQATT and CDR2 is SNEGSKA (reference sequence). The CDR3 is 13 residues long. V lost 3 bases to trimming and J lost 7 bases, with 13 bases between them. The CDR3 nucleotides are TGCAGTGCTAGGGGACTCACGGACCAGCCCCAGCATTTT. Translated: CSARGLTDQPQHF.

The rearrangement uses TRBV2 and TRBJ2-3, with D possibly matching TRBD2 (6 bases). V was trimmed by 1 base and J by 6 bases, leaving 17 bases between them. The CDR3 extends over 16 amino acids. Germline-derived CDR1 and CDR2 are SNHLY and FYNNEI. The CDR3 coding sequence is TGTGCCAGCAGTGAAGAGGCGGGGAGCCTTCATGATACGCAGTATTTT. Its protein is CASSEEAGSLHDTQYF.

The rearrangement links TRBV20-1 to TRBJ1-1; TRBD1 matches 10 bases. Germline CDR1 and CDR2: DFQATT and SNEGSKA (reference sequence). After removal of 4 bases from V and 0 bases from J, the junction contained 11 bases not matched to a gene. The CDR3 contains 17 residues. CDR3 nucleotides: TGCAGTGCTACCGGGACAGGGGCGCGGAGAATGAACACTGAAGCTTTCTTT. This gives the protein CSATGTGARRMNTEAFF.